This T cell receptor beta chain was recovered during a study of CD8 T cells in ankylosing spondylitis listed by TCRdb under 2017. Context from the whole study: The study profiled T cell receptor beta repertoires in healthy donors and ankylosing spondylitis patients to find disease-linked TCR variants. In total, the full study cohort was made up of about 99 healthy donors and 25 or so ankylosing spondylitis patients. Peripheral blood was sampled, and synovial fluid was additionally collected from ankylosing spondylitis patients.

The sample was run on an Illumina HiSeq 2500. TCR beta libraries were prepared by quantitative 5'-RACE with molecular barcodes. Turning to the authors' computational methods: A new computational method, built on a probabilistic model of VDJ rearrangement, was used to identify disease-linked TCR variants. TCRdb applied fastp at Q25 and MiXCR to the public reads, then kept only in-frame beta chains. Each CDR3 protein gets just one entry, which takes the most common genes and DNA from the rows behind it. V and J calls and clone size were set by TCRdb, not the authors. Present in this sample are a few hundred thousand distinct CDR3 sequences, 18% of which were seen just once. The ten biggest clones cover roughly 34% of the sample. Comment on this clonotype: Its antigen has not been determined. No qualities accompany the bases; no much larger clone lies one base away.

V is pruned by 2 bases and J by 5 bases, leaving 9 bases of the junction without a gene match. The CDR3 measures 15 amino acids from cysteine to phenylalanine. This entry keeps only the CDR3 DNA: 45 bases, framed from base 1. The germline V gene provides CDR1 SQVTM and CDR2 ANQGSEA. Beyond this particular receptor, the publication reports: Blood from ankylosing spondylitis patients appeared to be characterized by a TCR beta motif composed of eight highly homologous amino acid variants. Some TCR beta motif variants had previously been reported in synovial fluid and blood of reactive arthritis patients, which suggested common disease-initiation mechanisms. The disease-linked clones were reported to be significantly enriched in matched synovial fluid samples from ankylosing spondylitis patients. In peripheral blood, the disease-linked clones were found at relatively low frequencies and had a CD8+ phenotype.

This TCR derives from a male donor with ankylosing spondylitis or in good health (not recorded which). Sequencing was performed on blood, either unsorted or a sorted T cell fraction (not recorded which). The chain employs TRBV29-1 and TRBJ1-1, and TRBD1 matches 9 of the central bases. The CDR3 region has the sequence CSVETSGTGSTEAFF. The nucleotide sequence is TGCAGCGTTGAAACGTCCGGGACAGGGAGTACTGAAGCTTTCTTT.